These 24 T cell receptor beta chains originate from one sample sequenced in a study of T cell repertoires in cytomegalovirus infection. MiXCR, run by TCRdb on the reads, gives a single entry per CDR3 protein. This table holds 630,000 or so distinct CDR3 sequences, approximately 24% found once. The sequencing input was CD8+ T cells from PBMCs. Receptors were obtained from a human donor in good health (CMV status not recorded). Some clones in this sample may be carry-over from other donors' samples.

Worth noting for this clonotype: A read error may produce the germline difference seen at one junction end. The chain uses TRBV7-9 and TRBJ1-1; maybe TRBD1 (5 bases). Germline CDR1 and CDR2: SEHNR and FQNEAQ (reference sequence). The CDR3 is 12 amino acids. This CDR3 is CVSSWGDAEAFF. The CDR3 coding sequence is TGTGTCAGCAGCTGGGGGGACGCTGAAGCTTTCTTT.

The CDR3 here is CATATSVNTGELFF. CDR3 DNA: TGTGCCACCGCGACTAGCGTTAACACCGGGGAGCTGTTTTTT. This rearrangement joins TRBV7-3 to TRBJ2-2; 8 positions agree with TRBD2. Trimming cost V 10 bases and J 2 bases; bases outside gene matches: 6. CDR1 is SGHTA, CDR2 FQGTGA, per germline. This CDR3 region has 14 residues.

This clonotype was found many times. This chain connects TRBV7-9 to TRBJ2-7; 8 nucleotides align to TRBD1. The CDR3 has 14 residues. CDR1 SEHNR and CDR2 FQNEAQ come from the germline V gene (reference sequence). J lost 3 bases, V lost 3 bases, and 4 bases had no gene match. The CDR3 bases are TGTGCCAGCAGCTTCGTCGGACAGGGCTACGAGCAGTACTTC. Translated, it gives CASSFVGQGYEQYF.

The chain employs TRBV2 and TRBJ1-2; TRBD1 agrees at 9 bases. There are 14 residues in the CDR3. CDR1 SNHLY and CDR2 FYNNEI come from the germline V gene. Trimming at V came to 6 bases and at J to 5 bases, leaving 7 bases not matched to a gene. CDR3 sequence: CASSAWTGDYGYTF. CDR3 DNA: TGTGCCAGCAGCGCCTGGACAGGGGATTATGGCTACACCTTC. Full variable domain (outside the CDR3, taken from reference TRBV2 and TRBJ1-2): EPEVTQTPSHQVTQMGQEVILRCVPISNHLYFYWYRQILGQKVEFLVSFYNNEISEKSEIFDDQFSVERPDGSNFTLKIRSTKLEDSAMYFCASSAWTGDYGYTFGSGTRLTVV.

In its sample, this clonotype was seen many times. The chain carries TRBV7-8 and TRBJ2-1, with D possibly being TRBD1 (7 bases). CDR1 SGHVS and CDR2 FQNEAQ come from the germline V gene. The germline V and J ends were trimmed by 4 bases and 1 base, with 20 bases remaining between them. This CDR3 is built from 18 residues. The DNA for the CDR3 is TGTGCCAGCAGCTCCCAGGGGGGATCCACCTCATCCTACAATGAGCAGTTCTTC. Translating gives CASSSQGGSTSSYNEQFF.

The V and J genes are TRBV28 and TRBJ1-5; D is uncertain. The V gene's germline CDR1 is MDHEN and CDR2 SYDVKM. Deletions cut 2 bases from V and 4 bases from J, with 9 bases between. This CDR3 is 14 amino acids long. CDR3 sequence (DNA): TGTGCCAGCAGTTTAGAGCTAATGAATCAGCCCCAGCATTTT. Translated: CASSLELMNQPQHF. Filled out from reference TRBV28 and TRBJ1-5, the complete variable domain reads DVKVTQSSRYLVKRTGEKVFLECVQDMDHENMFWYRQDPGLGLRLIYFSYDVKMKEKGDIPEGYSVSREKKERFSLILESASTNQTSMYLCASSLELMNQPQHFGDGTRLSIL.

The chain has TRBV29-1 and TRBJ2-1; weak D call: TRBD2 (5 bases). Germline loops: CDR1 SQVTM, CDR2 ANQGSEA. The V end lost 8 bases, the J end lost 0 bases, and 14 bases lay between the germline ends. The CDR3 is made up of 14 amino acids. The CDR3 nucleotides are TGCAGCTCCACTCCGGGGAGCTCCTACAATGAGCAGTTCTTC. Amino acids: CSSTPGSSYNEQFF.

This clonotype appeared a few times. The V and J genes are TRBV12-5 and TRBJ2-5; TRBD1 matches at 8 bases. This CDR3 has 15 amino acids. Trimming at V came to 2 bases and at J to 5 bases, leaving 7 bases not matched to a gene. Germline loops: CDR1 LGHNT, CDR2 FRNRAP. CDR3 protein: CASGLWQGAGETQYF. Written as DNA, the CDR3 is TGTGCTAGTGGTTTGTGGCAGGGGGCGGGGGAGACCCAGTACTTC.

A few counts support this clonotype. V and J are TRBV6-2 or TRBV6-3 and TRBJ1-2; TRBD1 is a possible D gene (6 bases). Trimming removed 6 bases at V and 7 bases at J, with 21 bases between. The CDR3 extends over 15 amino acids. Germline V lookup: CDR1 MNHEY, CDR2 SVGEGT. The CDR3 bases are TGTGCCAGCAGCTCCTTCCTTGGACAGTCAGGTGGCTACACCTTC. As protein: CASSSFLGQSGGYTF.

In the case of this clonotype: This clone may be a read error of a much larger clone one base away. This rearrangement joins TRBV12-3 or TRBV12-4 to TRBJ1-1; a weak D match, TRBD1 (6 bases). This CDR3 region has 13 residues. The CDR3 region has the DNA TGTGTCAGCCGTGGACAGCTGAACACTGAAGCTTTCTTT. Translating gives CVSRGQLNTEAFF.

For this clonotype: It may be a read error: a sequence one base away is much more abundant. The chain joins TRBV7-2 to TRBJ2-5; 7 bases fit TRBD1. Germline V lookup: CDR1 SGHTA, CDR2 FQGNSA. Unmatched junction bases numbered 4, after V lost 4 bases and J lost 11 bases. The CDR3 is 11 amino acids. The chain's CDR3 is CASSYRDSQYF. As DNA, the CDR3 is TGTGCCAGCAGCTACCGGGACAGTCAGTACTTC.

This clonotype was detected many times. The chain links TRBV6-2 or TRBV6-3 to TRBJ2-7; 12 positions match TRBD2. Germline V lookup: CDR1 MNHEY, CDR2 SVGEGT. This CDR3 spans 15 amino acids. Losses at the gene ends were 6 bases for V and 1 base for J; bases not matched to a gene: 4. The CDR3 protein is CASSRLAGESYEQYV. The CDR3 nucleotides read TGTGCCAGCAGCAGACTAGCGGGGGAGTCCTACGAGCAGTACGTC.

The rearrangement links TRBV14 to TRBJ2-5, with 10 bases lining up with TRBD1. Germline-derived CDR1 and CDR2 are SGHDN and FVKESK. The CDR3 covers 16 residues. The V gene end was trimmed by 4 bases and the J gene end by 2 bases; junction bases not matched to a gene: 7. Here the CDR3 DNA reads TGTGCCAGCAGCCGTTATGGGACAGGGGTACAAGAGACCCAGTACTTC. This codes for CASSRYGTGVQETQYF.

The chain combines TRBV6-2 or TRBV6-3 with TRBJ2-3, with D uncertain. CDR3 length: 11 amino acids. The germline CDR1 and CDR2 sequences are MNHEY and SVGEGT. V shed 10 bases and J shed 8 bases, with 13 bases lying between them. The CDR3 nucleotides read TGTGCCACCCTCGCCCGAGGTACGCAGTATTTT. This codes for CATLARGTQYF.

Concerning this clonotype: A much larger clone differs from this one at a single base, so this may be a read error. This chain joins TRBV7-9 and TRBJ2-1; perhaps D is TRBD1 or TRBD2 (5 bases each). Trimming left V 4 bases short and J 2 bases short, with 12 bases between. Germline V lookup: CDR1 SEHNR, CDR2 FQNEAQ (reference sequence). The length of the CDR3 is 15 residues. The CDR3 sequence is CASSSPGPTYNEQFF. CDR3 coding DNA: TGTGCCAGCAGCTCCCCGGGGCCCACCTACAATGAGCAGTTCTTC.

This clonotype came up a few times. The chain carries TRBV27 and TRBJ2-7, with unresolved D. The CDR3 is 12 residues long. Trimming pared 6 bases from V and 6 bases from J, leaving 12 bases between. Germline V gives CDR1 MNHEY, CDR2 SMNVEV (reference sequence). The CDR3 coding sequence is TGTGCCAGCAGGGACCTCCTGGGCGAGCAGTACGTC. It encodes CASRDLLGEQYV.

This clonotype was counted between two and nine times. The rearrangement joins TRBV27 to TRBJ2-5; a possible D gene is TRBD1 (6 bases). This CDR3 is 13 amino acids long. V shed 1 base and J shed 5 bases, with 8 bases lying between them. Germline-derived CDR1 and CDR2 are MNHEY and SMNVEV (reference sequence). In nucleotides, the CDR3 is TGTGCCAGCAGTTTATATCAGGGGGAGACCCAGTACTTC. This codes for CASSLYQGETQYF.

CDR3 sequence reads: CASSYTDTGELFF. Written as DNA, the CDR3 is TGTGCCAGCAGTTACACGGACACCGGGGAGCTGTTTTTT. The chain couples TRBV28 to TRBJ2-2, with D uncertain. The CDR3 runs to 13 residues. Trimming left V 4 bases short and J 3 bases short, with 6 bases between. Germline CDR1 is MDHEN and CDR2 is SYDVKM.

Only a few counts were recorded for this clonotype. V is TRBV7-9 and J is TRBJ2-5; 12 bases are shared with TRBD2. V trimming: 5 bases; J trimming: 4 bases; junction bases outside the gene matches: 11. The CDR3 has 17 residues. Germline V CDR1 and CDR2: SEHNR, FQNEAQ (reference sequence). DNA of the CDR3: TGTGCCAGCAGCGACACTAGCGGGGGGCCCTTCGGAGAGACCCAGTACTTC. It specifies CASSDTSGGPFGETQYF. The whole variable domain, remainder taken from reference TRBV7-9 and TRBJ2-5, is DTGVSQNPRHKITKRGQNVTFRCDPISEHNRLYWYRQTLGQGPEFLTYFQNEAQLEKSRLLSDRFSAERPKGSFSTLEIQRTEQGDSAMYLCASSDTSGGPFGETQYFGPGTRLLVL.

This clonotype was recorded at least ten times. The J gene is TRBJ2-7, the V gene TRBV28; 8 positions agree with TRBD1. The V and J ends lost 5 bases and 0 bases, in that order; junction bases with no gene match: 6. The germline gives CDR1 MDHEN, CDR2 SYDVKM. The CDR3 contains 15 residues. CDR3 in DNA: TGTGCCAGCAGTCGACAGGGGCGTAGCTCCTACGAGCAGTACGTC. It yields the protein CASSRQGRSSYEQYV.

This clonotype was seen at least ten times. The chain combines TRBV6-2 or TRBV6-3 with TRBJ1-1; TRBD1 might be the D (5 bases). The CDR3 has 13 amino acids. The V end lost 6 bases, the J end lost 0 bases, and 8 bases lay between the germline ends. The germline gives CDR1 MNHEY, CDR2 SVGEGT. The CDR3 loop reads CASRRQLNTEAFF. In DNA, the CDR3 is TGTGCCAGCAGAAGACAGTTGAACACTGAAGCTTTCTTT.

The chain joins TRBV27 to TRBJ2-5, with TRBD1 identical over 7 bases. Looked up from germline, CDR1 is MNHEY and CDR2 is SMNVEV (reference sequence). The J segment lost 0 bases and the V segment lost 6 bases, leaving 4 bases of the junction unmatched. The CDR3 runs 14 residues. CDR3 nucleotides: TGTGCCAGCAGCAGGGGACAGCACCAAGAGACCCAGTACTTC. Translated: CASSRGQHQETQYF.

The chain is built from TRBV6-6 and TRBJ2-7; TRBD2 aligns across 7 bases. This CDR3 has 14 residues. Germline V CDR1 and CDR2: MNHNY, SVGAGI (reference sequence). The junction had 5 bases not matched to a gene; V was cut back by 0 bases and J by 6 bases. CDR3 DNA sequence: TGTGCCAGCAGTTACTCGAGTCGGGGGGTCGAGCAGTACGTC. Protein product: CASSYSSRGVEQYV.

The rearrangement links TRBV9 to TRBJ2-2; the match to TRBD1 covers 7 bases. Germline V gene data show CDR1 as SGDLS and CDR2 as YYNGEE. The length of the CDR3 is 14 residues. V lost 3 bases and J lost 7; bases outside the gene matches: 6. CDR3 nucleotides: TGTGCCAGCAGCGCGACAGGGTCTGGCGGGGAGCTGTTTTTT. Encoded protein: CASSATGSGGELFF.